This paragraph reports one TCR beta chain. This clone's antigen is unknown. Base qualities are not recorded, but no much larger clone differs from it by a single base. Other DNA sequences in the sample encode the same CDR3. A two-step multiplex PCR was used to amplify TCR-beta CDR3 regions from genomic DNA, and Illumina-compatible adaptors were added in the second step. As a commercial immunoSEQ service, TCR-beta immunosequencing was carried out on an Illumina platform. Per the authors' processing: Two measures summarised the repertoires: productive clonality, and Top 10 Clones, meaning the percentage of T-cell templates coming from the ten most frequent sequences. Values of productive clonality ranged from 0 to 1, with a monoclonal population indicated by a value of 1. Tumour-associated clones, identified using log10 scatter plots, were defined as sequences that made up at least 0.1% of tumour T-cell templates and were not found in the matched non-adjacent lung. Student's t-tests were used for two-group comparisons, ANOVA for comparisons across stages, and linear regression for relationships, with analyses done in GraphPad Prism7 and R. As stored in TCRdb, this immuneACCESS dataset retains in-frame rearrangements with V and J assigned. A fraction of the clones does not appear; measured against another copy, unresolved V genes explain less than half of the discrepancy, and the remainder lacks a known reason. From that table come the V and J calls and clone size; the DNA was used to work out D and trimming. The sample has 850 to 950 clones on record, 80% of them singletons. Roughly 11% of the sample is taken by the ten largest.

Genomic DNA was isolated with the QIAamp DNA kit from frozen aliquots of single-cell suspensions that had not been sorted. Tumour samples were surgically resected non-small cell lung cancer tissue. Tissues were received within 2 hours of resection and were immediately processed into single-cell suspensions. Tissue was mechanically dissociated and enzymatically digested with DNase I, collagenase I and hyaluronidase for roughly 30 minutes at 37 °C, then filtered and RBC-lysed. These data belong to a study of immune cell composition in non-small cell lung cancer (dated by TCRdb to about 2017). Broadly, across the study: Histologic subtype, mostly lung adenocarcinoma or squamous cell carcinoma, was determined with H&E together with p63, CK5, Napsin A and TTF-1 immunohistochemistry. A handful of tumour specimens with TCR-beta data were rare histological subtypes and were excluded from the subtype comparisons. Supplementary cohort #1, 9 to 10 lung adenocarcinoma cases, had paired tumour/lung TCR-beta sequencing and TIL populations generated to assess tumour reactivity. TCR-beta sequencing from Adaptive Biotechnologies was done on a few dozen paired sets of NSCLC tumour and non-adjacent lung specimens and on about two dozen tumour-only specimens. Beyond this particular receptor, the publication reports: No significant correlation was found between smoking pack-years and tumour TCR-beta clonality. The reactivity cohort included only around ten cases, and whether tumour-reactive clones share sequences with the dominant in vivo tumour-associated clones was not shown. Across under 11 adenocarcinoma cases, TIL tumour reactivity correlated strongly with maximal tumour-associated clone frequency but not with overall clonality. Compared with lung adenocarcinoma tumours, lung squamous cell carcinoma showed significantly higher Top 10 clone scores and productive clonality. Nearly half of NSCLC cases had tumour-associated clones >0.5%, with 75% to 80% of squamous carcinomas showing such clones compared with about 35% of adenocarcinomas.

V is reduced by 4 bases and J by 1 base, leaving a spacing of 7 bases between them. Measured from the cysteine to the phenylalanine, the CDR3 is 13 residues long. Of the read, only the CDR3 DNA is kept; its 39 bases are in frame from base 1. CDR1 and CDR2 (MNHNS, SASEGT) derive from the germline V gene. The sequenced sample consisted of lung tumor tissue. This sequence originates from a human donor with non-small cell lung cancer. Here the chain combines TRBV6-1 and TRBJ2-5; the D gene remains uncertain. The CDR3 is CASSGTFQETQYF. The nucleotide sequence reads TGTGCCAGCAGTGGGACGTTCCAAGAGACCCAGTACTTC.